Below are 23 T cell receptor beta chains sequenced from a single sample in a study of blood T cell repertoires in COVID-19. Sequencing used immunoSEQ multiplex PCR; TCRdb keeps in-frame clones, though not all of them. Of some 220,000 clones detected, 86% appear once; the ten largest clones hold roughly 3.4%. What was sequenced was PBMCs or T cells enriched from blood (not recorded which). Receptors were obtained from a woman between 40 and 50 years old with acute COVID-19.

The chain uses TRBV19 and TRBJ1-1; D ambiguous. The CDR3 length is 16 residues. Germline CDR1 reads LNHDA; CDR2 reads SQIVND (reference sequence). V lost 5 bases, J lost 4 bases, and 20 bases lay in between. The CDR3 loop reads CASSVSFSGSGTEAFF. The CDR3 nucleotides are TGTGCCAGTAGTGTCAGTTTTTCAGGTAGTGGCACTGAAGCTTTCTTT.

V and J are TRBV5-4 and TRBJ1-2; 11 bases are shared with TRBD1. Unmatched junction bases numbered 0, after V lost 5 bases and J lost 6 bases. Germline assignment: CDR1 SGHNT and CDR2 YYREEE (reference sequence). CDR3 length: 12 residues. CDR3 nucleotides: TGTGCCAGCAGGGGACAGGGGGATGGCTACACCTTC. Its protein is CASRGQGDGYTF. The full variable domain, in which reference TRBV5-4 and TRBJ1-2 provide the parts outside the CDR3, is ETGVTQSPTHLIKTRGQQVTLRCSSQSGHNTVSWYQQALGQGPQFIFQYYREEENGRGNFPPRFSGLQFPNYSSELNVNALELDDSALYLCASRGQGDGYTFGSGTRLTVV.

The chain couples TRBV9 to TRBJ2-7; weak D call: TRBD1 (6 bases). This CDR3 is built from 14 residues. Germline V CDR1 and CDR2: SGDLS, YYNGEE. Trimming shortened V by 1 base and J by 7 bases, and 15 bases separated the two germline ends. CDR3 nucleotide sequence: TGTGCCAGCAGCGTAAATCCGGGGCAGGGGGAGCAGTACTTC. This encodes CASSVNPGQGEQYF. Filled out from reference TRBV9 and TRBJ2-7, the complete variable domain reads DSGVTQTPKHLITATGQRVTLRCSPRSGDLSVYWYQQSLDQGLQFLIQYYNGEERAKGNILERFSAQQFPDLHSELNLSSLELGDSALYFCASSVNPGQGEQYFGPGTRLTVT.

The chain uses TRBV27 and TRBJ1-2, with D possibly being TRBD1 (5 bases). Germline CDR1 MNHEY, CDR2 SMNVEV (reference sequence). Between the trimmed V and J ends, which lost 7 bases and 2 bases, there was a span of 11 bases. The CDR3 consists of 13 residues. The DNA for the CDR3 is TGTGCCAGCACAAACCAGGGAAACTATGGCTACACCTTC. Its protein product is CASTNQGNYGYTF.

The rearrangement links TRBV7-2 to TRBJ1-2, with TRBD1 matching 8 bases. J was trimmed by 8 bases and V by 4 bases; bases with no gene match: 6. This CDR3 region has 13 residues. The germline CDR1 and CDR2 sequences are SGHTA and FQGNSA. The CDR3 DNA reads as TGTGCCAGCAGCTACAGGGGGTTTTCGGGCTACACCTTC. Its translation is CASSYRGFSGYTF.

V usage is TRBV30 and J usage is TRBJ1-3; D might be TRBD1 (5 bases). V was trimmed by 3 bases and J by 0 bases, leaving 18 bases between them. Germline lookup yields CDR1 GTSNPN and CDR2 SVGIG (reference sequence). The CDR3 spans 17 residues. In nucleotides, the CDR3 is TGTGCCTGGAGCCCAGGTGGATGGGACTTCTCTGGAAACACCATATATTTT. It translates to CAWSPGGWDFSGNTIYF.

The chain links TRBV2 to TRBJ1-1, with D possibly matching TRBD1 (6 bases). Germline lookup yields CDR1 SNHLY and CDR2 FYNNEI. V was trimmed by 7 bases and J by 1 base, leaving 16 bases between them. CDR3 size: 15 residues. CDR3 region: CASTYWGGGNTEAFF. In nucleotides, the CDR3 is TGTGCCAGCACCTACTGGGGAGGGGGGAACACTGAAGCTTTCTTT.

The V and J genes are TRBV6-4 and TRBJ1-4; 7 positions match TRBD1. Germline V gene lookup returns CDR1 MRHNA and CDR2 SNTAGT. The CDR3 length is 17 residues. After removal of 3 bases from V and 10 bases from J, the junction contained 17 bases not matched to a gene. The CDR3 is CASSDPWTGGLLVKLFF. CDR3 nucleotide sequence: TGTGCCAGCAGTGATCCCTGGACAGGAGGATTGCTAGTAAAACTGTTTTTT.

This rearrangement joins TRBV5-1 to TRBJ1-2, with unresolved D. Germline CDR1 is SGHRS and CDR2 is YFSETQ. V was trimmed by 3 bases and J by 8 bases, leaving 8 bases between them. This CDR3 has 11 amino acids. CDR3 in amino acids: CASSSDEGYTF. The CDR3 DNA reads as TGCGCCAGCAGCTCCGATGAGGGCTACACCTTC.

This clone was recorded once. The chain recombines TRBV6-5 with TRBJ2-7, with TRBD2 matching 8 bases. Germline values: CDR1 MNHEY, CDR2 SVGAGI. This CDR3 has 14 residues. J was trimmed by 6 bases and V by 6 bases; bases with no gene match: 10. The CDR3 loop is CASSRGGASGEQYV. The CDR3 coding sequence is TGTGCCAGCAGCCGGGGGGGAGCCTCCGGCGAGCAGTACGTC.

This rearrangement joins TRBV19 to TRBJ2-3; the D gene is possibly TRBD2 (6 bases). Germline-derived CDR1 and CDR2 are LNHDA and SQIVND (reference sequence). This CDR3 has 16 residues. Trimming took 1 base from V and 0 from J, leaving 11 bases between them. The CDR3 DNA reads as TGTGCCAGTAGTATAGGTGGAGGGCCTAGCACAGATACGCAGTATTTT. It encodes CASSIGGGPSTDTQYF.

The V call is TRBV19, the J call TRBJ1-1, with a possible D match to TRBD1 (5 bases). Between the trimmed V and J ends, which lost 11 bases and 5 bases, there was a span of 18 bases. In germline, CDR1 is LNHDA, CDR2 SQIVND (reference sequence). The CDR3 has 13 residues. This CDR3 is CAVGGLMSTEAFF. Written as DNA, the CDR3 is TGTGCCGTTGGGGGGTTAATGTCGACTGAAGCTTTCTTT.

The V and J genes are TRBV6-2 or TRBV6-3 and TRBJ2-1, with a weak D call TRBD2 (6 bases). Trimming took off 0 bases at V and 3 bases at J, with 9 bases between the two ends. The CDR3 has 15 amino acids. Germline lookup yields CDR1 MNHEY and CDR2 SVGEGT. Written as DNA, the CDR3 is TGTGCCAGCAGTTACTCGGGACTTCACTACAATGAGCAGTTCTTC. It encodes CASSYSGLHYNEQFF.

This chain uses TRBV7-9 with TRBJ2-3; D gene ambiguous. With 8 bases removed from V and 2 bases from J, the gap between germline ends came to 11 bases. This CDR3 is 13 amino acids long. Germline lookup yields CDR1 SEHNR and CDR2 FQNEAQ (reference sequence). CDR3 residues: CASVGASTDTQYF. The CDR3 coding sequence is TGTGCCAGCGTTGGAGCCTCCACAGATACGCAGTATTTT.

The CDR3 sequence is CASSQATGTGKSKGYTF. The CDR3 bases are TGCGCCAGCAGCCAGGCGACCGGGACAGGGAAATCAAAAGGCTACACCTTC. The rearrangement joins TRBV4-1 to TRBJ1-2; 9 positions agree with TRBD1. Germline values: CDR1 MGHRA, CDR2 YSYEKL. Unmatched junction bases numbered 16, after V lost 3 bases and J lost 8 bases. This CDR3 is 17 amino acids long.

This clone was detected only once. This chain connects TRBV7-9 to TRBJ2-5; weak D call: TRBD2 (6 bases). CDR1 is SEHNR and CDR2 is FQNEAQ in the germline V gene (reference sequence). The CDR3 has 14 residues. The germline V and J ends were trimmed by 2 bases and 5 bases, with 12 bases remaining between them. CDR3 sequence: CASSLSTAGETQYF. CDR3 nucleotides: TGTGCCAGCAGCTTAAGTACGGCGGGGGAGACCCAGTACTTC. Variable domain in full (rest from reference TRBV7-9 and TRBJ2-5): DTGVSQNPRHKITKRGQNVTFRCDPISEHNRLYWYRQTLGQGPEFLTYFQNEAQLEKSRLLSDRFSAERPKGSFSTLEIQRTEQGDSAMYLCASSLSTAGETQYFGPGTRLLVL.

The chain uses TRBV5-6 and TRBJ1-2; D call uncertain. The CDR3 runs 16 residues. Germline-derived CDR1 and CDR2 are SGHDT and YYEEEE. Between the trimmed V and J ends, which lost 5 bases and 3 bases, there was a span of 20 bases. The DNA of the CDR3 is TGTGCCAGCAGAACTATCCTAATGGCCAATGACTATGGCTACACCTTC. This codes for CASRTILMANDYGYTF.

The V call is TRBV12-3 or TRBV12-4, the J call TRBJ1-2; 7 bases are shared with TRBD1. V shed 0 bases, J shed 8 bases, and the junction held 3 bases outside the gene matches. The length of the CDR3 is 13 residues. CDR3 sequence: CASSLAQGTGYTF. The CDR3 DNA reads as TGTGCCAGCAGTTTAGCACAGGGGACAGGCTACACCTTC.

This chain connects TRBV7-8 to TRBJ1-2, with 7 bases identical to TRBD1. CDR1 is SGHVS and CDR2 is FQNEAQ in the germline V gene. The CDR3 has 17 amino acids. The trim removed 1 base at V and 3 bases at J, leaving 11 bases unmatched. CDR3 nucleotide sequence: TGTGCCAGCAGCTTAGGTTTTTGGGACAGTAATCACTATGGCTACACCTTC. Its translation: CASSLGFWDSNHYGYTF.

This clone was detected only once. The V call is TRBV30, the J call TRBJ1-2; 9 positions agree with TRBD1. This CDR3 has 15 amino acids. Looked up from germline, CDR1 is GTSNPN and CDR2 is SVGIG (reference sequence). V shed 3 bases and J 10 bases; nucleotides not matched to a gene: 15. CDR3 loop: CAWSIKGPGQGDYTF. CDR3 DNA sequence: TGTGCCTGGAGCATTAAAGGGCCGGGACAGGGCGACTACACCTTC.

The rearrangement uses TRBV7-9 and TRBJ2-1; a possible D gene is TRBD2 (6 bases). Germline V gene sequence: CDR1 SEHNR, CDR2 FQNEAQ (reference sequence). The CDR3 has 15 amino acids. Trimming stripped 5 bases from V and 1 base from J, with 12 bases between. Written as DNA, the CDR3 is TGTGCCAGCAGCCACGCCGGGGGTTCCTACAATGAGCAGTTCTTC. Translated: CASSHAGGSYNEQFF.

The rearrangement links TRBV9 to TRBJ1-1; D uncertain. Trimming took off 4 bases at V and 1 base at J, with 8 bases between the two ends. The CDR3 has 13 amino acids. Germline values: CDR1 SGDLS, CDR2 YYNGEE. CDR3 nucleotide sequence: TGTGCCAGCAGCTCCACACCGAACACTGAAGCTTTCTTT. Translation gives CASSSTPNTEAFF.

The genes are TRBV6-5 and TRBJ2-7; a weak D match, TRBD2 (5 bases). This CDR3 contains 13 residues. Germline V gene lookup returns CDR1 MNHEY and CDR2 SVGAGI. V gave up 5 bases and J gave up 6 bases, with 14 bases separating them. The CDR3 reads CASSMRRRGEQYF. CDR3 nucleotides: TGTGCCAGCAGTATGAGACGCCGGGGCGAGCAGTACTTC.